This TCR beta chain was sequenced in a study of glioma-infiltrating T cells after dendritic cell vaccination. The V gene's germline CDR1 is ENHRY and CDR2 SYGVKD. V was pared by 2 bases and J by 4 bases, with 3 bases of the junction left unmatched. The CDR3 sequence is 14 residues long. Assay used: immunoSEQ multiplex PCR; TCRdb lists only in-frame clones, some missing. The data contain some 73,000 clones, around 80% of them seen just once; the ten biggest clones take up around 2.3%. The TCR comes from a human donor with glioblastoma. The input for sequencing was blood, taken before dendritic cell vaccination. The rearrangement joins TRBV10-3 to TRBJ1-1; the match to TRBD1 covers 8 bases. CDR3 in DNA: TGTGCCATCAGTGAGCAGGGGGCCGGCACTGAAGCTTTCTTT. The encoded protein is CAISEQGAGTEAFF.